This TCR beta chain was obtained from a study of STAT5B mutations in CD4+ large granular lymphocyte leukemia. The data were produced by immunoSEQ multiplex PCR, yet TCRdb's version contains in-frame clones alone and is incomplete. The top ten clones hold around 0.99% of a sample with 30,000 or so clones, roughly 79% of them seen once. The germline CDR1 and CDR2 sequences are PRHDT and FYEKMQ (reference sequence). CDR3 length: 15 residues. V was shortened by 3 bases and J by 1 base, with 12 bases between the two germline ends. The sample taken for sequencing was CD4+ T cells from blood buffy coats. The chain couples TRBV13 to TRBJ2-5; D possibly corresponds to TRBD1 (7 bases). This clonotype was obtained from a human donor in good health. CDR3 sequence reads: CASSLEQGGQETQYF. The CDR3 DNA sequence: TGTGCCAGCAGCTTGGAGCAGGGGGGCCAAGAGACCCAGTACTTC.